One and the same sample provided the 12 T cell receptor beta chains below, sequenced in a study of cytomegalovirus exposure and HLA in healthy donors. PCR primers comprised 60 Vbeta and 13 Jbeta primers. Only in-frame clones appear in the TCRdb table, and some are missing; sequencing was by immunoSEQ multiplex PCR. The sample has around 95,000 clones, approximately 80% seen once. The sequenced sample was PBMCs. The source of these receptors is a man in his thirties or forties in good health and CMV-seropositive.

This chain uses TRBV7-2 with TRBJ1-1, with TRBD1 matching over 8 bases. Germline CDR1 SGHTA, CDR2 FQGNSA. J lost 5 bases, V lost 1 base, and 3 bases had no gene match. The CDR3 is 14 residues long. The chain's CDR3 is CASSLDRGVTEAFF. The CDR3 DNA reads as TGTGCCAGCAGCTTAGACAGGGGGGTTACTGAAGCTTTCTTT. The whole variable domain, remainder taken from reference TRBV7-2 and TRBJ1-1, is GAGVSQSPSNKVTEKGKDVELRCDPISGHTALYWYRQSLGQGLEFLIYFQGNSAPDKSGLPSDRFSAERTGGSVSTLTIQRTQQEDSAVYLCASSLDRGVTEAFFGQGTRLTVV.

J is TRBJ2-2 and V is TRBV9, with D perhaps TRBD2 (5 bases). V lost 0 bases and J lost 0, with 9 bases in between. The germline V gene has CDR1 SGDLS and CDR2 YYNGEE. This CDR3 has 16 residues. The CDR3 bases are TGTGCCAGCAGCGTAGTCGGAGGACCGAACACCGGGGAGCTGTTTTTT. Translating gives CASSVVGGPNTGELFF. The variable domain in full, with the rest retrieved from reference TRBV9 and TRBJ2-2, is DSGVTQTPKHLITATGQRVTLRCSPRSGDLSVYWYQQSLDQGLQFLIQYYNGEERAKGNILERFSAQQFPDLHSELNLSSLELGDSALYFCASSVVGGPNTGELFFGEGSRLTVL.

V gene TRBV7-2 combines with J gene TRBJ2-1; 11 bases align to TRBD2. J was trimmed by 5 bases and V by 5 bases; bases with no gene match: 5. The CDR3 is 15 amino acids. Germline CDR1 SGHTA, CDR2 FQGNSA. The CDR3 sequence: CASSKPGLADNEQFF. CDR3 coding DNA: TGTGCCAGCAGCAAACCGGGACTAGCGGACAATGAGCAGTTCTTC.

The V call is TRBV5-1, the J call TRBJ2-5; tentative D call: TRBD2 (5 bases). V gave up 4 bases and J gave up 2 bases, with 12 bases separating them. Germline lookup yields CDR1 SGHRS and CDR2 YFSETQ. The CDR3 has 14 residues. The CDR3 DNA is TGCGCCAGCAGCCCCCCCGGCGGGCAAGAGACCCAGTACTTC. Translation: CASSPPGGQETQYF.

V usage is TRBV5-5 and J usage is TRBJ1-5; D remains ambiguous. Trimming stripped 2 bases from V and 0 bases from J, with 9 bases between. The CDR3 loop spans 15 amino acids. Germline CDR1 SGHKS, CDR2 YYEKEE (reference sequence). The CDR3 bases are TGTGCCAGCAGCTTAAACGGGGATAGCAATCAGCCCCAGCATTTT. Residues: CASSLNGDSNQPQHF. Complete variable domain (other parts from reference TRBV5-5 and TRBJ1-5): DAGVTQSPTHLIKTRGQQVTLRCSPISGHKSVSWYQQVLGQGPQFIFQYYEKEERGRGNFPDRFSARQFPNYSSELNVNALLLGDSALYLCASSLNGDSNQPQHFGDGTRLSIL.

This rearrangement joins TRBV6-5 to TRBJ2-7; 7 nucleotides agree with TRBD1. Per germline, CDR1 MNHEY and CDR2 SVGAGI. V dropped 6 bases and J dropped 6; count of bases not matched to a gene: 14. The CDR3 loop spans 15 amino acids. The CDR3 nucleotides read TGTGCCAGCAGACCGAGGACAGGAGGAGTTTTCGAGCAGTACTTC. It yields the protein CASRPRTGGVFEQYF.

This rearrangement joins TRBV2 to TRBJ2-5; 14 positions agree with TRBD2. Germline V CDR1 and CDR2: SNHLY, FYNNEI. Trimming cost V 1 base and J 4 bases; bases outside gene matches: 2. CDR3 length: 16 amino acids. The CDR3 sequence: CASSEGGLAGAETQYF. The CDR3 DNA follows: TGTGCCAGCAGTGAAGGGGGACTAGCGGGAGCAGAGACCCAGTACTTC.

This rearrangement joins TRBV30 to TRBJ1-5; the D gene is possibly TRBD1 (6 bases). Trimming took 5 bases from V and 1 from J, leaving 18 bases between them. Germline V CDR1 and CDR2: GTSNPN, SVGIG (reference sequence). The CDR3 is 16 amino acids. The CDR3 sequence: CAWGAGASGSNQPQHF. DNA of the CDR3: TGTGCCTGGGGGGCGGGGGCCTCCGGCAGCAATCAGCCCCAGCATTTT.

The chain links TRBV28 to TRBJ1-1; D is perhaps TRBD1 (5 bases). V lost 4 bases and J 0 bases, leaving 9 bases between the germline ends. Germline values: CDR1 MDHEN, CDR2 SYDVKM. CDR3 length: 14 amino acids. The CDR3 sequence is CASSYRFMNTEAFF. CDR3 nucleotide sequence: TGTGCCAGCAGTTACAGGTTTATGAACACTGAAGCTTTCTTT.

The rearrangement uses TRBV27 and TRBJ1-5, with 10 bases identical to TRBD1. The CDR3 loop spans 15 amino acids. CDR1 and CDR2 from the germline V gene are MNHEY and SMNVEV (reference sequence). V lost 6 bases, J lost 3 bases, and 5 bases stayed unmatched. CDR3 amino acids: CASSLGQGNNQPQHF. The CDR3 coding sequence is TGTGCCAGCAGCCTGGGACAGGGGAACAATCAGCCCCAGCATTTT.

Turning to this clone: Relative to the germline gene, one junction end is altered; a read error may explain this. This sample includes further DNA sequences coding for the same CDR3. The rearrangement joins TRBV30 to TRBJ1-1, with a possible D match to TRBD1 (6 bases). Germline loops: CDR1 GTSNPN, CDR2 SVGIG (reference sequence). The CDR3 covers 13 residues. The CDR3 reads CAWRDFRDTEAFF. The CDR3 coding sequence is TGTGCCTGGCGCGACTTCAGGGACACTGAGGCTTTCTTT.

V is TRBV9 and J is TRBJ1-1; D gene ambiguous. CDR3 size: 14 residues. The germline V gene has CDR1 SGDLS and CDR2 YYNGEE. V lost 0 bases to trimming and J lost 1 base, with 7 bases between them. The CDR3 coding sequence is TGTGCCAGCAGCGTAGCCCCAGAGAACACTGAAGCTTTCTTT. Protein product: CASSVAPENTEAFF.